The 4 T cell receptor beta chains given below trace back to one sample, sequenced in a study of identical twins. TCRdb redid the calling of the 5' RACE reads with MiXCR, one entry per CDR3 protein. The sample includes about 1.7 million distinct CDR3 sequences, 32% of them seen just once. Sequences were obtained from cord blood. These TCRs come from a newborn girl in good health.

In this sample, this clonotype turned up a few times. The chain employs TRBV4-1 and TRBJ1-6; D is ambiguous. Germline loops: CDR1 MGHRA, CDR2 YSYEKL. The CDR3 extends over 16 amino acids. The V and J ends lost 1 base and 0 bases respectively, with 7 bases between them. The CDR3 protein is CASSQVVTSYNSPLHF. The DNA of the CDR3 is TGCGCCAGCAGCCAAGTGGTAACCTCCTATAATTCACCCCTCCACTTT.

V usage is TRBV20-1 and J usage is TRBJ2-3; no clear D gene. V was pared by 3 bases and J by 6 bases, with 13 bases between. The CDR3 runs to 13 residues. The germline V gene encodes CDR1 DFQATT and CDR2 SNEGSKA (reference sequence). This CDR3 is CSASRRLWDTQYF. In nucleotides, the CDR3 is TGCAGTGCTAGCCGACGGCTGTGGGATACGCAGTATTTT.

The chain carries TRBV7-2 and TRBJ1-6, with 7 bases lining up with TRBD1. Unmatched junction bases numbered 10, after V lost 6 bases and J lost 14 bases. The CDR3 runs to 13 residues. Germline loops: CDR1 SGHTA, CDR2 FQGNSA. In nucleotides, the CDR3 is TGTGCCAGCAGTCCAGGGGGTCCGCAGACCCTCCACTTT. Protein sequence: CASSPGGPQTLHF.

With regard to this clonotype: This CDR3 fails to terminate in the conserved phenylalanine or tryptophan, so it likely reflects a read error. The chain couples TRBV27 to TRBJ1-2; 7 positions agree with TRBD1. Trimming removed 6 bases from V and 8 bases from J; junction bases left unmatched: 15. From germline, CDR1 is MNHEY and CDR2 SMNVEV (reference sequence). The CDR3 is 15 amino acids. The CDR3: CASRYRGQNGSGYTI. DNA for the CDR3: TGTGCCAGCAGATACAGGGGCCAGAACGGGTCCGGCTACACCATC.